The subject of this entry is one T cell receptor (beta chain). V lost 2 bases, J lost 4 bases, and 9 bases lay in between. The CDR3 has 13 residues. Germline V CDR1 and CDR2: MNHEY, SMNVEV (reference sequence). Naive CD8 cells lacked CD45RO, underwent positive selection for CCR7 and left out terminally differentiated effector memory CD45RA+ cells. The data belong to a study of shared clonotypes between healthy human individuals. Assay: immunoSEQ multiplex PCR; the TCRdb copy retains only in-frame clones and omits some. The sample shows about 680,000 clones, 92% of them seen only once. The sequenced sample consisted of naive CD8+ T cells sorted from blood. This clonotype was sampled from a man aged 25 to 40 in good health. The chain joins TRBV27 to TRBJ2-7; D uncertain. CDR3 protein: CASSLRQHYEQYF. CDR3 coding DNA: TGTGCCAGCAGTTTACGTCAGCATTACGAGCAGTACTTC.